Below, one T cell receptor (beta chain) is given with its context. Per the authors' pipeline: The assay estimated nucleated cells by amplifying reference gene primers. Sequencing used immunoSEQ multiplex PCR; TCRdb keeps in-frame clones, though not all of them. The V and J calls and clone size come from that table; D and trimming were worked out from the DNA. The profile shows under 500,000 clones, 85% to 90% of them singletons. Cohorts were assigned according to the clinical history that participants reported. Recovery among Cohort 3 donors was established by two negative PCRs, clearance, or symptom resolution. This sample was included in a study of blood T cell repertoires in COVID-19. This CDR3 has 15 residues. Per the germline V gene, CDR1 is MGHRA and CDR2 is YSYEKL. Between the trimmed V and J ends, which lost 2 bases and 5 bases, there was a span of 13 bases.

The sample taken for sequencing was PBMCs or T cells enriched from blood (not recorded which). The sequence was collected from a man younger than 45 who had recovered from COVID-19. This chain uses TRBV4-1 with TRBJ1-5; weak D call: TRBD1 (5 bases). CDR3 bases: TGCGCCAGCAGCCAATTGGGACTACTATATCAGCCCCAGCATTTT. Translating gives CASSQLGLLYQPQHF.